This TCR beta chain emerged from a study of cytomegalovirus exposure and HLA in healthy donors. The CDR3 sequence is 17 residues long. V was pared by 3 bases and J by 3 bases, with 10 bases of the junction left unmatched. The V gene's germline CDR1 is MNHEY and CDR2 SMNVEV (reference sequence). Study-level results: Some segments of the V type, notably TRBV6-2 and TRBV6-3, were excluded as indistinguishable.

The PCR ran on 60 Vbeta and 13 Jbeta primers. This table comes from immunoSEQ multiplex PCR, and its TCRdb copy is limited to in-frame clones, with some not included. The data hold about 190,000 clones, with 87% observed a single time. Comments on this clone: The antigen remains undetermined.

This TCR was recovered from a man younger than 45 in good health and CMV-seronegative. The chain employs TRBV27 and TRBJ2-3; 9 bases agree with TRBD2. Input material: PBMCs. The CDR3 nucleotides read TGTGCCAGCAGTTTCCGTCTAGCGGGGCGTAAGACAGATACGCAGTATTTT. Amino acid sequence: CASSFRLAGRKTDTQYF.